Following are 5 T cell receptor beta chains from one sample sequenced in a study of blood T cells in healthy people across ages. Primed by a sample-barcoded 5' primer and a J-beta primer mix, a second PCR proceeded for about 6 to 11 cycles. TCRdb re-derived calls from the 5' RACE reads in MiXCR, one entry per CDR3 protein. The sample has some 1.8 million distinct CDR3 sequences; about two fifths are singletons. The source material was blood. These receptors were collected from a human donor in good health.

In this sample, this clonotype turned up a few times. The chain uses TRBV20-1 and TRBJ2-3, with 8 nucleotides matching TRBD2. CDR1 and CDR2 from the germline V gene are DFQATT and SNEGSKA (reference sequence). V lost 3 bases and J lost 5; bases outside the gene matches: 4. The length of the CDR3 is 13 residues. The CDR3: CSASGGAEDTQYF. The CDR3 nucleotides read TGCAGTGCTAGCGGGGGGGCGGAAGATACGCAGTATTTT.

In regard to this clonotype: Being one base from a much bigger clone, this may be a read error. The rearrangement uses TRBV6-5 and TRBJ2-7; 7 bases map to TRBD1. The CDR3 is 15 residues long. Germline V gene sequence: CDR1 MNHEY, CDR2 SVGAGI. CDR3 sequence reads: CAGSSRQGIGYEQYF. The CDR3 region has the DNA TGTGCCGGCAGTTCCCGACAGGGAATAGGCTACGAGCAGTACTTC.

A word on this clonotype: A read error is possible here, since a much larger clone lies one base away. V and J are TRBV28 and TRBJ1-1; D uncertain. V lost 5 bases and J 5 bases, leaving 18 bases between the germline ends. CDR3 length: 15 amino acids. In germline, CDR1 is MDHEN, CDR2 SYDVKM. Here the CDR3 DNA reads TGTGCCAGCAGTGCTCTTGGGAGTTCGGTTACTGAAGCTTTCTTT. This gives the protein CASSALGSSVTEAFF.

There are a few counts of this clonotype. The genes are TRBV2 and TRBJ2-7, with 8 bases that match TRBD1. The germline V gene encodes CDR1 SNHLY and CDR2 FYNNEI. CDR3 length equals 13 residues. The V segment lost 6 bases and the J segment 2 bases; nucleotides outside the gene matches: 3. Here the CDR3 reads CASSEDRAYEQYF. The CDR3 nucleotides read TGTGCCAGCAGCGAGGACAGGGCCTACGAGCAGTACTTC. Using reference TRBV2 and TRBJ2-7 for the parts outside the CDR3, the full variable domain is EPEVTQTPSHQVTQMGQEVILRCVPISNHLYFYWYRQILGQKVEFLVSFYNNEISEKSEIFDDQFSVERPDGSNFTLKIRSTKLEDSAMYFCASSEDRAYEQYFGPGTRLTVT.

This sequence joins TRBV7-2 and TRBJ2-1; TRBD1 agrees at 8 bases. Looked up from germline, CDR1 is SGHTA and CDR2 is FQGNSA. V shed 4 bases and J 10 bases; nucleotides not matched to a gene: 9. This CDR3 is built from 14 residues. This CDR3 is CASSSSEGTGEQFF. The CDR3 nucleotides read TGTGCCAGCAGCTCCTCGGAAGGGACAGGCGAGCAGTTCTTC.